The source of this TCR beta chain is a study of blood T cell repertoires in COVID-19. Study in general: COVID-19 samples collected from the United States, Italy and Spain covered acute and convalescent phases. Sources were T cells, B-cell-depleted T cells, or PBMCs; the material itself was cDNA or gDNA.

The V end lost 0 bases, the J end lost 1 base, and 18 bases lay between the germline ends. Germline V gene data show CDR1 as LGHNA and CDR2 as YSLEER. The CDR3 covers 18 residues. This clone was counted between two and nine times. The authors' processing: Reference gene primers were amplified, and this amplification served to estimate nucleated cell counts. Assay used: immunoSEQ multiplex PCR; TCRdb lists only in-frame clones, some missing. Clonal size and the V and J genes are those of that table, whereas D and trimming came from the DNA. The sample shows under 250,000 clones, about four fifths of them seen only once.

The source is a woman younger than 30 with acute or convalescent COVID-19. This chain uses TRBV4-3 with TRBJ1-2, with D maybe TRBD1 (5 bases). Sequencing was done on a sample of peripheral blood. CDR3 amino acids: CASSQDHLPRGSNYGYTF. The CDR3 DNA is TGCGCCAGCAGCCAAGATCATTTACCGCGGGGGAGTAACTATGGCTACACCTTC.